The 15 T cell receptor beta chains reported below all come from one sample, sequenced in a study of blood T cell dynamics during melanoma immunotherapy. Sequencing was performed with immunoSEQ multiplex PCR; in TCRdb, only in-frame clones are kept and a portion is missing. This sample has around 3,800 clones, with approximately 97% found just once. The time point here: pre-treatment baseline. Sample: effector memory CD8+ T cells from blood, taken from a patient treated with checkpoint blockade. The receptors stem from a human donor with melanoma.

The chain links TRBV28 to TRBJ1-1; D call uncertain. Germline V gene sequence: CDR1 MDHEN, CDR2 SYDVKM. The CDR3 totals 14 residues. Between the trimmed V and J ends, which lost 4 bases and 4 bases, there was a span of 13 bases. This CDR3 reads CASSYGPGPTEAFF. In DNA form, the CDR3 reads TGTGCCAGCAGTTATGGCCCTGGCCCCACTGAAGCTTTCTTT.

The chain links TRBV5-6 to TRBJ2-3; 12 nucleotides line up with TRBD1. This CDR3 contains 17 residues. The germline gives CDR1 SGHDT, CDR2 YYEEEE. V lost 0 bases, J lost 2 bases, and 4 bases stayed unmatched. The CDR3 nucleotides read TGTGCCAGCAGCTTGGGTGGGACAGGGGGCCCCACAGATACGCAGTATTTT. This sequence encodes CASSLGGTGGPTDTQYF.

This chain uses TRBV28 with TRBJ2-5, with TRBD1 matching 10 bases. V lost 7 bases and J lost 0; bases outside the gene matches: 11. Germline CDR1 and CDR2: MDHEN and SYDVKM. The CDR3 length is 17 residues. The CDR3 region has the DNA TGTGCCAGCACCTGGGGGACAGGGGAACCCAACCAAGAGACCCAGTACTTC. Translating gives CASTWGTGEPNQETQYF.

The CDR3 nucleotides read TGTGCCAGCAGCTTCGGGGCCGGGGAGCTGTTTTTT. Residues: CASSFGAGELFF. The J gene is TRBJ2-2, the V gene TRBV7-9; D is possibly TRBD2 (5 bases). Germline CDR1 reads SEHNR; CDR2 reads FQNEAQ (reference sequence). The CDR3 spans 12 residues. V lost 3 bases and J 6 bases, leaving 5 bases between the germline ends.

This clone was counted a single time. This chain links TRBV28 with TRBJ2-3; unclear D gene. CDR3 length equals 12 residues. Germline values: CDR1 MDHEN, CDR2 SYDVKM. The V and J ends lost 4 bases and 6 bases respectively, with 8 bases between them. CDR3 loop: CASSSRPDTQYF. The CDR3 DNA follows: TGTGCCAGCAGTTCCCGTCCCGATACGCAGTATTTT.

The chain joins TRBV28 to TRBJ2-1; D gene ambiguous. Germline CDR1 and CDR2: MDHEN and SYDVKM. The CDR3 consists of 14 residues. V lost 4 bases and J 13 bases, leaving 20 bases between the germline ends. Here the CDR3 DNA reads TGTGCCAGCAGTTCTCCGCCCTCGCGAGATGGTCAGTTCTTC. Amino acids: CASSSPPSRDGQFF. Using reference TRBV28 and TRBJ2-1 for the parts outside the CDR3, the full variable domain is DVKVTQSSRYLVKRTGEKVFLECVQDMDHENMFWYRQDPGLGLRLIYFSYDVKMKEKGDIPEGYSVSREKKERFSLILESASTNQTSMYLCASSSPPSRDGQFFGPGTRLTVL.

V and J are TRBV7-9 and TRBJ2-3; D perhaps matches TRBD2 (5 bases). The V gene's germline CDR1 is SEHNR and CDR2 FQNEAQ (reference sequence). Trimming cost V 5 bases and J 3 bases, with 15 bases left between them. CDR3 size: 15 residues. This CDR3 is CASSSSGGETDTQYF. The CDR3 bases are TGTGCCAGCAGCAGCTCGGGTGGGGAGACAGATACGCAGTATTTT.

CDR3 bases: TGTGCCAGCAGCGTAAAGGTGGAGGTAAAAGATACGCAGTATTTT. Translation gives CASSVKVEVKDTQYF. This chain joins TRBV9 and TRBJ2-3; D is perhaps TRBD2 (5 bases). This CDR3 is built from 15 residues. V was clipped by 1 base and J by 5 bases, with 14 bases between them. Germline V gene sequence: CDR1 SGDLS, CDR2 YYNGEE.

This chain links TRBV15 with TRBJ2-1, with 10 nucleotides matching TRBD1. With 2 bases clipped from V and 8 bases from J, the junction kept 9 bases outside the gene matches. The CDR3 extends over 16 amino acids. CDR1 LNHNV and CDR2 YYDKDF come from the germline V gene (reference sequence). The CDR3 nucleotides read TGTGCCACCAGCAGATCCGACAGGGGGCCTTGGGATGAGCAGTTCTTC. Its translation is CATSRSDRGPWDEQFF.

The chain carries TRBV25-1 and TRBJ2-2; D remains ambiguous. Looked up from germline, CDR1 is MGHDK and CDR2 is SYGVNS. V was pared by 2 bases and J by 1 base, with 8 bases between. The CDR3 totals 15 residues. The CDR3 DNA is TGTGCCAGCAGTGAAGAGTGGGTGAACACCGGGGAGCTGTTTTTT. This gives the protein CASSEEWVNTGELFF.

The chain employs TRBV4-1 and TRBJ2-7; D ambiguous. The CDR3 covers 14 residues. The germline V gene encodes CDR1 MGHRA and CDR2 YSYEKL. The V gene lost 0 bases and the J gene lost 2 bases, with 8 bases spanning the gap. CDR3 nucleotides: TGCGCCAGCAGCCAAGATGCCAACCCCTACGAGCAGTACTTC. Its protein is CASSQDANPYEQYF.

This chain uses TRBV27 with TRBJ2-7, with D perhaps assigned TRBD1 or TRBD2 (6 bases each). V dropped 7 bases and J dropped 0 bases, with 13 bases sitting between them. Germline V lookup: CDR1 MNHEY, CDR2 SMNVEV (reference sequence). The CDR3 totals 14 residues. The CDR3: CASKGGLSSYEQYF. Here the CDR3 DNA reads TGTGCCAGCAAGGGGGGTCTGAGCTCCTACGAGCAGTACTTC.

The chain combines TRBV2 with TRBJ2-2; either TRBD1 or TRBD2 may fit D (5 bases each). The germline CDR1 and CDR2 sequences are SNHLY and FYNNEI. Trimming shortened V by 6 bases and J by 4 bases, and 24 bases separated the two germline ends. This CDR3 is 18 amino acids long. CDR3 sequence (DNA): TGTGCCAGCAGCCAGGATCGAGGGGAAAGAAGGGGCACCGGGGAGCTGTTTTTT. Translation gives CASSQDRGERRGTGELFF.

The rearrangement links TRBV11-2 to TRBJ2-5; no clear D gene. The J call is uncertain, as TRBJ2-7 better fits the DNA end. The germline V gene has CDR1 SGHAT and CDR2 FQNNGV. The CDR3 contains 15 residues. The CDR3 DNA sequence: TGTGCCAGCAGCTTAGATGTGTCTACTGGTGGCGAGCAGTACTTC. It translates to CASSLDVSTGGEQYF.

The CDR3 DNA reads as TGCGCCAGCAGCGCACAGGGGGCAACTGAAGCTTTCTTT. This sequence encodes CASSAQGATEAFF. The J gene is TRBJ1-1, the V gene TRBV5-1; 9 bases match TRBD1. The germline CDR1 and CDR2 sequences are SGHRS and YFSETQ. The CDR3 runs to 13 residues. The trim removed 4 bases at V and 5 bases at J, leaving 3 bases unmatched. Combining the CDR3 with reference TRBV5-1 and TRBJ1-1 gives the whole variable domain KAGVTQTPRYLIKTRGQQVTLSCSPISGHRSVSWYQQTPGQGLQFLFEYFSETQRNKGNFPGRFSGRQFSNSRSEMNVSTLELGDSALYLCASSAQGATEAFFGQGTRLTVV.